The subject of this entry is one TCR beta chain. The sample originates from a study of blood T cell repertoires in COVID-19. V was clipped by 0 bases and J by 6 bases, with 17 bases between them. The CDR3 sequence is 16 residues long. Germline CDR1 MGHRA, CDR2 YSYEKL. Here immunoSEQ multiplex PCR was the method, and the copy in TCRdb shows in-frame clones only, minus some. Among about 320,000 clones, more than 75% were seen once, and the ten largest hold 2.6%. The receptor was derived from a man aged 60-69 years who had recovered from COVID-19. The specimen was PBMCs or T cells enriched from blood (not recorded which). The genes are TRBV4-1 and TRBJ1-2; D is unclear. CDR3 protein: CASSQDGIRGRDGYTF. The CDR3 region has the DNA TGCGCCAGCAGCCAAGACGGGATTCGGGGTAGAGATGGCTACACCTTC.